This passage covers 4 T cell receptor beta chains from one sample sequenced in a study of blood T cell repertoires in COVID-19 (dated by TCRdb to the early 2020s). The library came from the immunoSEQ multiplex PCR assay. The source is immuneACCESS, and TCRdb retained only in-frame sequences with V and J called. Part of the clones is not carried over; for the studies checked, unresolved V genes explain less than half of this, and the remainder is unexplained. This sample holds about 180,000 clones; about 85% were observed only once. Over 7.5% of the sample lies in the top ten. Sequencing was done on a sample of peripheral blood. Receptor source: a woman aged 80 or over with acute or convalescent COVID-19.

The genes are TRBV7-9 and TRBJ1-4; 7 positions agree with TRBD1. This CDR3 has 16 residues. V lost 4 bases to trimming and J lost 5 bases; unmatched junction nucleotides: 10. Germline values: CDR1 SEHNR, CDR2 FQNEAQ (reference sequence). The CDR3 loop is CASSSYRDSENEKLFF. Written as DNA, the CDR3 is TGTGCCAGCAGCTCTTACCGGGACAGCGAAAATGAAAAACTGTTTTTT.

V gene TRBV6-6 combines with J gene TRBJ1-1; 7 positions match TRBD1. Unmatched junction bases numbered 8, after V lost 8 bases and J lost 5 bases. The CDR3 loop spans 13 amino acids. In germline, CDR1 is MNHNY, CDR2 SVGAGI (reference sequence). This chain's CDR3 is CASPASGGTEAFF. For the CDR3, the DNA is TGTGCCAGCCCCGCGTCAGGGGGGACTGAAGCTTTCTTT.

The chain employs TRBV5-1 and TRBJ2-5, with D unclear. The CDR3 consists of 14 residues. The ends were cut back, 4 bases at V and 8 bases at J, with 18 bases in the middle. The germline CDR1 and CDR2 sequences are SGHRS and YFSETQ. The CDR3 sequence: CASSLGGFDYTQYF. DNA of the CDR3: TGCGCCAGCAGCCTCGGCGGATTCGATTACACCCAGTACTTC.

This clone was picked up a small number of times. This chain's CDR3 is CASSKRTGGGEKLFF. In nucleotides, the CDR3 is TGTGCCAGCAGCAAACGGACAGGCGGAGGAGAAAAACTGTTTTTT. This chain links TRBV7-9 with TRBJ1-4; 7 nucleotides agree with TRBD1. The CDR3 sequence is 15 residues long. V was pared by 5 bases and J by 8 bases, with 11 bases of the junction left unmatched. Germline loops: CDR1 SEHNR, CDR2 FQNEAQ (reference sequence).